This is a list of T cell receptor beta chains from one sample in a study of blood T cell repertoires in COVID-19. Data came from immunoSEQ multiplex PCR; TCRdb stores just in-frame clones and leaves some out. The top ten clones hold 2% to 2.5% of a sample with about 250,000 clones, roughly 89% of them seen once. What was sequenced was peripheral blood. These receptors were obtained from a woman aged 55-69 years with COVID-19, enrolled during active disease. Both conserved end residues are part of each CDR3. The D gene is left open where the match is weak. Clone size is stated in some rows and not others, as once, few, many or a class when expanded.

j_gene	v_gene	d_gene	abundance	CDR3nt	CDR3aa
TRBJ1-5	TRBV6-5	TRBD1	.	TGTGCCAGCAGCTCCGACAGGGGGCAGTATCAGCCCCAGCATTTT	CASSSDRGQYQPQHF
TRBJ1-1	TRBV7-2	TRBD1	.	TGTGCCAGCAGCTTAGCGGGCGGGGACAGGGGGCTTTTTGTTGAAGCTTTCTTT	CASSLAGGDRGLFVEAFF
TRBJ2-7	TRBV14	TRBD1	.	TGTGCCAGCAGCCCCCGGACAGGGAGGTTCTACGAGCAGTACTTC	CASSPRTGRFYEQYF
TRBJ1-1	TRBV20-1	.	.	TGCAGTGCTAGTCGGGTGGTGGGCACTGAAGCTTTCTTT	CSASRVVGTEAFF
TRBJ2-7	TRBV3-1/TRBV3-2	TRBD1	.	TGTGCCAGCAGCCAAGACCCCGGGACAGGGGGCCTCGAGCAGTACTTC	CASSQDPGTGGLEQYF
TRBJ1-2	TRBV25-1	.	.	TGTGCCAGCAGTCCCTCAACCCCCCCCCAGCGGTACACCTTC	CASSPSTPPQRYTF
TRBJ2-7	TRBV9	TRBD2	.	TGTGCCAGCAGCGAGAATCCCCCGGGACTACCCTTAGCTTTGGGTCGTTACGAGCAGTACTTC	CASSENPPGLPLALGRYEQYF
TRBJ2-3	TRBV1	.	.	TGCACCAGCAGCCAAGATGGGCTAGCGGGGGCCTCTTTGCAAGATACGCAGTATTTT	CTSSQDGLAGASLQDTQYF
TRBJ2-7	TRBV5-4	TRBD1	few	TGTGCCAGCAGTCCCCCGGGACAGCCTTCTTACGAGCAGTACTTC	CASSPPGQPSYEQYF
TRBJ2-1	TRBV10-1	TRBD1	.	TGCGCCAGCAGAGATAGGCCCCTCGAGACAGGGGCGAAGGTGGGTTACAATGAGCAGTTCTTC	CASRDRPLETGAKVGYNEQFF
TRBJ1-1	TRBV25-1	.	.	TGTGCCAGCAGTGAATTTGGGGGGGTGGGACTGAACACTGAAGCTTTCTTT	CASSEFGGVGLNTEAFF
TRBJ2-5	TRBV9	.	.	TGTGCCAGCAGCGTAGCTCTGGGGCACCAAGAGACCCAGTACTTC	CASSVALGHQETQYF
TRBJ1-4	TRBV4-3	TRBD1	few	TGCGCCAGCAGCCAAGCACAGGGGTTTAATGAAAAACTGTTTTTT	CASSQAQGFNEKLFF
TRBJ1-2	TRBV7-2	.	.	TGTGCCAGCAGAACGAGCACCGCTAACTATGGCTACACCTTC	CASRTSTANYGYTF
TRBJ2-2	TRBV6-5	.	.	TGTGCCAGCAGTTACCAGGGTTTCACCGGGGAGCTGTTTTTT	CASSYQGFTGELFF
TRBJ1-2	TRBV9	.	.	TGTGCCAGCAGCGTAGGGTCAGGGAACTATGGCTACACCTTC	CASSVGSGNYGYTF
TRBJ1-5	TRBV2	TRBD1	.	TGTGCCAGCAAGGGGGCGGGTGGGGCCTTCAATCAGCCCCAGCATTTT	CASKGAGGAFNQPQHF
TRBJ2-3	TRBV6-6	.	.	TGTGCCAGCAGTCCCACAACAGATACGCAGTATTTT	CASSPTTDTQYF